This TCR beta chain appears in the sequencing data of a study of blood T cell repertoires in COVID-19. Study details: The United States, Italy and Spain supplied acute and convalescent COVID-19 samples. PBMCs, B-cell-depleted T cells, or T cells provided the cDNA or gDNA that made up the material.

Original analysis: Amplification of reference gene primers provided the estimated nucleated cell counts. Measured with immunoSEQ multiplex PCR; TCRdb has only the in-frame clones, and not every one. From that table come the V and J calls and clone size; the DNA was used to work out D and trimming. Of about 150,000 clones in the sample, approximately 90% were seen once. Germline CDR1 is GTSNPN and CDR2 is SVGIG (reference sequence). This CDR3 has 14 amino acids. Deletions cut 4 bases from V and 8 bases from J, with 20 bases between. This TCR came from a woman in her seventies with acute or convalescent COVID-19. The genes are TRBV30 and TRBJ1-2, with a possible D match to TRBD1 (5 bases). The sequenced material came from peripheral blood. The CDR3 nucleotides read TGTGCCTGGACCAATAGACTAGGGGCCCGGGGCTACACCTTC. Its protein is CAWTNRLGARGYTF.